This T cell receptor beta chain was profiled in a study of T cells in Graves' hyperthyroidism and ophthalmopathy. Study findings and constraints: A median about 7 months before onset, the model predicted ophthalmopathy. Blood samples included most of the expanded thyroid clonotypes exceeding 0.001.

Amplification targeted TCR beta CDR3 regions from RNA transcripts. The TCR CDR3 first-round RT-PCR relied on the HTBI primer set. TCRdb redid the calling of the multiplex PCR reads with MiXCR, one entry per CDR3 protein. The table has 75,000 to 100,000 distinct CDR3 sequences, about 40% seen once. This clonotype was counted ten times or more. The antigen remains undetermined. The TCR sequence derives from a woman in her thirties with Graves' hyperthyroidism. Sequencing input: peripheral blood or thyroid tissue (not recorded which).

CDR3 nucleotides: TGTGCCAGCAGCTTAGGCGGGACAGGAGATTATGGCTACACCTTC. Translating gives CASSLGGTGDYGYTF. The rearrangement joins TRBV7-9 to TRBJ1-2; TRBD1 matches 8 bases. V dropped 1 base and J dropped 5; count of bases not matched to a gene: 6. The germline CDR1 and CDR2 sequences are SEHNR and FQNEAQ (reference sequence). CDR3 length: 15 residues. Supplemented by reference TRBV7-9 and TRBJ1-2, the full variable domain reads DTGVSQNPRHKITKRGQNVTFRCDPISEHNRLYWYRQTLGQGPEFLTYFQNEAQLEKSRLLSDRFSAERPKGSFSTLEIQRTEQGDSAMYLCASSLGGTGDYGYTFGSGTRLTVV.